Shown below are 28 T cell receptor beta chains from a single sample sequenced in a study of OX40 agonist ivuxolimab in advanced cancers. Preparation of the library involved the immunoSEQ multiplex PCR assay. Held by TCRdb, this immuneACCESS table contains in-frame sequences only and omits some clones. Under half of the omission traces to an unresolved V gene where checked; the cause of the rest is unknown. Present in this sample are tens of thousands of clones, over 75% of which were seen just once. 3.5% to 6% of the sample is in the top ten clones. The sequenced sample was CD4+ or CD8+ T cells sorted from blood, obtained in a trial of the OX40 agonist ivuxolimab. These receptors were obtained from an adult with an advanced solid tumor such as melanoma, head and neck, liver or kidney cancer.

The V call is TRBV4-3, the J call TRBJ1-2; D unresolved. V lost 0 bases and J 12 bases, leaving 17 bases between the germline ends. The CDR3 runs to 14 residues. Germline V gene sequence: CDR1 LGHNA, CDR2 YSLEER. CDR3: CASSQDLGAPHDTF. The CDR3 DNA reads TGCGCCAGCAGCCAAGATCTTGGCGCGCCCCATGACACCTTC.

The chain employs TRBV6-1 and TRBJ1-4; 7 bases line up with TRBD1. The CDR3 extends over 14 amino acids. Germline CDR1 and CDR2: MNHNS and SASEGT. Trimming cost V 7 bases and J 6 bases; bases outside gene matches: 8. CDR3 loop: CASNRGQDHEKLFF. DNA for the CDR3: TGTGCCAGCAATCGCGGACAGGACCATGAAAAACTGTTTTTT.

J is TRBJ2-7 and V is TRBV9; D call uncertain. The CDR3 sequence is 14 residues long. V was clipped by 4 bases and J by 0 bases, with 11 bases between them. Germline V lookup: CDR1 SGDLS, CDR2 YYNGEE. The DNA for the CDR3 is TGTGCCAGCAGCACCACATGGAGCTCCTACGAGCAGTACTTC. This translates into CASSTTWSSYEQYF.

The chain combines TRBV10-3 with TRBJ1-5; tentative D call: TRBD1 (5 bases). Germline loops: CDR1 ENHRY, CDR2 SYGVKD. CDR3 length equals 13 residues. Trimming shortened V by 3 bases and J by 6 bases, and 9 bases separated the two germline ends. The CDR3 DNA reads TGTGCCATCAGTGAAGGGGTCCTTCAGCCCCAGCATTTT. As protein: CAISEGVLQPQHF.

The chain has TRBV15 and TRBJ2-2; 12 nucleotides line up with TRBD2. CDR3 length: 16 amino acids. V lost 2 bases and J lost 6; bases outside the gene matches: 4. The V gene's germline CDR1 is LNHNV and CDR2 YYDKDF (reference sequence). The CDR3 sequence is CATSRPSGREAGELFF. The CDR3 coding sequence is TGTGCCACCAGCAGACCTAGCGGGAGGGAGGCCGGGGAGCTGTTTTTT.

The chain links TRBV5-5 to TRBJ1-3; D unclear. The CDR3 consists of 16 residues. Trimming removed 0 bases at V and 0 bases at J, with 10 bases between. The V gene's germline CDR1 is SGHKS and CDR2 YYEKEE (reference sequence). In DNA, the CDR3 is TGTGCCAGCAGCTTGGGACTGACAATCTCTGGAAACACCATATATTTT. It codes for CASSLGLTISGNTIYF.

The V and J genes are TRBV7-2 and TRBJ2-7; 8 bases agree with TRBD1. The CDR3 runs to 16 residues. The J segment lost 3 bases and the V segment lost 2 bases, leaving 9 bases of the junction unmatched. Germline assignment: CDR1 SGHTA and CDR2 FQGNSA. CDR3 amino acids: CASSLFLGTGHYEQYF. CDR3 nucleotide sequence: TGTGCCAGCAGCTTATTTTTGGGGACAGGACACTACGAGCAGTACTTC.

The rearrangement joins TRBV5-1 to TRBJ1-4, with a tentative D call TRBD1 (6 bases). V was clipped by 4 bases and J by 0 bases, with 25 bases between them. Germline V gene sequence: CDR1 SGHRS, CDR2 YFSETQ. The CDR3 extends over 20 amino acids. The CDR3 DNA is TGCGCCAGCAGCGGAGGTGCAGGAACAGGGCTTCTCACAACTAATGAAAAACTGTTTTTT. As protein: CASSGGAGTGLLTTNEKLFF.

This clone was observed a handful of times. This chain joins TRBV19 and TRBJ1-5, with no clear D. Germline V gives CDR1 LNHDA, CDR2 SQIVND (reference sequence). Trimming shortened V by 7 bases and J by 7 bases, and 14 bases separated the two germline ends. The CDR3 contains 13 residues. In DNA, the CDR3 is TGTGCCAGTACCATAGGTGAAGGCCAGCCCCAGCATTTT. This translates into CASTIGEGQPQHF.

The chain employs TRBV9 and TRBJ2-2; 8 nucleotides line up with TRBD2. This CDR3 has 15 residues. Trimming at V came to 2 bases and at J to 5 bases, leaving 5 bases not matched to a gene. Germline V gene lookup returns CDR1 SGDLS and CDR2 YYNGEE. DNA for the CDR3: TGTGCCAGCAGCGTGGTAGCGGGAAGGACCGGGGAGCTGTTTTTT. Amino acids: CASSVVAGRTGELFF. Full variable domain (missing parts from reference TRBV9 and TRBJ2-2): DSGVTQTPKHLITATGQRVTLRCSPRSGDLSVYWYQQSLDQGLQFLIQYYNGEERAKGNILERFSAQQFPDLHSELNLSSLELGDSALYFCASSVVAGRTGELFFGEGSRLTVL.

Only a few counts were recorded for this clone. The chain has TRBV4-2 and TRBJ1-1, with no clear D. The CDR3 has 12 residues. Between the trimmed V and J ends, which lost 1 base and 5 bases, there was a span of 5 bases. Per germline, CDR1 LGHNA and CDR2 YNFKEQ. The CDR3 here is CASSQARTEAFF. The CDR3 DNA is TGTGCCAGCAGCCAAGCAAGGACTGAAGCTTTCTTT.

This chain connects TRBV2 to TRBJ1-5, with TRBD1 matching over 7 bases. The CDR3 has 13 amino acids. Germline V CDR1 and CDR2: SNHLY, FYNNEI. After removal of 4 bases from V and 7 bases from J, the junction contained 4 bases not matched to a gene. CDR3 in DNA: TGTGCCAGCAGTGGGGGACAGTTGCAGCCCCAGCATTTT. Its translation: CASSGGQLQPQHF.

The DNA for the CDR3 is TGTGCCAGCAGTGGCAGGGAAGAGGGTTCACCCCTCCACTTT. It codes for CASSGREEGSPLHF. The rearrangement links TRBV6-1 to TRBJ1-6; possibly TRBD1 for D (5 bases). The V gene lost 4 bases and the J gene lost 9 bases, with 13 bases spanning the gap. The CDR3 totals 14 residues. The germline V gene has CDR1 MNHNS and CDR2 SASEGT.

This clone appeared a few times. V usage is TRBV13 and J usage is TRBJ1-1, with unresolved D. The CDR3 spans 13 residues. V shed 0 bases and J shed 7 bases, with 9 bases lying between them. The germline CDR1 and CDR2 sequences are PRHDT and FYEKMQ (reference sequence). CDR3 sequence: CASSLGDGGEAFF. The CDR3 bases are TGTGCCAGCAGCTTAGGAGACGGTGGTGAAGCTTTCTTT.

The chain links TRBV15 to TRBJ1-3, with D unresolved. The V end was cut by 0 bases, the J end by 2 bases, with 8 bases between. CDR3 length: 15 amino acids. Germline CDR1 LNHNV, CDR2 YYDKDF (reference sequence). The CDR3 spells CATSRDWGAGNTIYF. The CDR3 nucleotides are TGTGCCACCAGCAGAGATTGGGGAGCTGGAAACACCATATATTTT. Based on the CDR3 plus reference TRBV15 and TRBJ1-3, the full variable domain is DAMVIQNPRYQVTQFGKPVTLSCSQTLNHNVMYWYQQKSSQAPKLLFHYYDKDFNNEADTPDNFQSRRPNTSFCFLDIRSPGLGDTAMYLCATSRDWGAGNTIYFGEGSWLTVV.

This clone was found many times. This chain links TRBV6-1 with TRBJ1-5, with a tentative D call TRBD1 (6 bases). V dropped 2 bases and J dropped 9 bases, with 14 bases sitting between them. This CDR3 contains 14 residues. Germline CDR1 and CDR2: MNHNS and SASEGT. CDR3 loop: CASSESTGAAPQHF. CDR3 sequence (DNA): TGTGCCAGCAGTGAATCCACGGGGGCCGCGCCCCAGCATTTT.

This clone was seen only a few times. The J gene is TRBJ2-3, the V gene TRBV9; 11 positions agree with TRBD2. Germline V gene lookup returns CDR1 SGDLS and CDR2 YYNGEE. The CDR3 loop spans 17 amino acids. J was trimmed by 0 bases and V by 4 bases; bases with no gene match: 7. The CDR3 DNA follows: TGTGCCAGCAGCTCGAGGACTAGCGGGCTTAGCACAGATACGCAGTATTTT. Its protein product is CASSSRTSGLSTDTQYF.

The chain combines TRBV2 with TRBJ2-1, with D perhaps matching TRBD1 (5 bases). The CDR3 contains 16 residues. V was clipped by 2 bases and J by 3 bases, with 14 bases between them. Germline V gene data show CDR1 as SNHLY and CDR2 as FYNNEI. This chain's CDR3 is CASSERGTVLYNEQFF. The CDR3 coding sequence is TGTGCCAGCAGTGAAAGGGGAACAGTCCTCTACAATGAGCAGTTCTTC. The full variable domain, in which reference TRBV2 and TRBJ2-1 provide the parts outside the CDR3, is EPEVTQTPSHQVTQMGQEVILRCVPISNHLYFYWYRQILGQKVEFLVSFYNNEISEKSEIFDDQFSVERPDGSNFTLKIRSTKLEDSAMYFCASSERGTVLYNEQFFGPGTRLTVL.

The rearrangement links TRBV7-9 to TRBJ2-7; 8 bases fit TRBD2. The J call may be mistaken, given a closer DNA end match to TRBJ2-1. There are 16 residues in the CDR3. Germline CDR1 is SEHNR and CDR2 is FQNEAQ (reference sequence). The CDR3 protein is CASSLSLAGLYNEQFF. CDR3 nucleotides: TGTGCCAGCAGCTTGAGTCTAGCGGGCCTCTACAATGAGCAGTTCTTC.

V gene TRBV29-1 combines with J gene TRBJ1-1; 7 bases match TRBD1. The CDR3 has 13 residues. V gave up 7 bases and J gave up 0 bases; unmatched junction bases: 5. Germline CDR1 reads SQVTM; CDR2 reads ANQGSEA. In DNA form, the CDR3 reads TGCAGCGGGGCACAGGGGATGAACACTGAAGCTTTCTTT. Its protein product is CSGAQGMNTEAFF.

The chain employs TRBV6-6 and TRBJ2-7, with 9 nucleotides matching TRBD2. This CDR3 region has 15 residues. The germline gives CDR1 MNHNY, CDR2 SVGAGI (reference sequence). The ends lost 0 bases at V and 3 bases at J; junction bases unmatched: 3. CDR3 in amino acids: CASSYSLREGYEQYF. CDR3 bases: TGTGCCAGCAGTTACTCGTTGCGGGAGGGCTACGAGCAGTACTTC.

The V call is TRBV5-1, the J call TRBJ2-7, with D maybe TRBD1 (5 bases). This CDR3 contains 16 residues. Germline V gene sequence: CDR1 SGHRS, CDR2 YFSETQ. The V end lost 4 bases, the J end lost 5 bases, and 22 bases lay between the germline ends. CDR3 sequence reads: CASSAGPQGRSDEQYF. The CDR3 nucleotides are TGCGCCAGCAGCGCCGGCCCTCAGGGTCGCTCTGACGAGCAGTACTTC.

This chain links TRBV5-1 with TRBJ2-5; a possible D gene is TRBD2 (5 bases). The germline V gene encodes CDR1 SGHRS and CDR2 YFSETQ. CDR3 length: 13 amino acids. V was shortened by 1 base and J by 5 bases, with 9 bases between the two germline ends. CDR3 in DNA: TGCGCCAGCAGCTTGACGGGGAAGGAGACCCAGTACTTC. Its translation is CASSLTGKETQYF.

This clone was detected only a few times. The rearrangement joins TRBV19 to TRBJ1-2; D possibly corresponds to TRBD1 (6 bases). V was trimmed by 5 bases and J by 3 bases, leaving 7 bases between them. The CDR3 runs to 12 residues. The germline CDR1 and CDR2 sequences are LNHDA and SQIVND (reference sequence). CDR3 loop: CASSGGHYGYTF. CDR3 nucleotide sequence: TGTGCCAGTAGTGGGGGCCACTATGGCTACACCTTC.

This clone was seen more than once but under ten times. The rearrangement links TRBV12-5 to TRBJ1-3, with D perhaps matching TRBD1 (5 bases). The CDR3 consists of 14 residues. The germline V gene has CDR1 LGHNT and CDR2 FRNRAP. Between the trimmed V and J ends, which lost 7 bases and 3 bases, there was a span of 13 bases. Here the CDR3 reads CASAQEGFGNTIYF. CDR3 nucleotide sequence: TGTGCTAGTGCCCAGGAGGGGTTTGGAAACACCATATATTTT. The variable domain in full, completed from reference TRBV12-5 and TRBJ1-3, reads DARVTQTPRHKVTEMGQEVTMRCQPILGHNTVFWYRQTMMQGLELLAYFRNRAPLDDSGMPKDRFSAEMPDATLATLKIQPSEPRDSAVYFCASAQEGFGNTIYFGEGSWLTVV.

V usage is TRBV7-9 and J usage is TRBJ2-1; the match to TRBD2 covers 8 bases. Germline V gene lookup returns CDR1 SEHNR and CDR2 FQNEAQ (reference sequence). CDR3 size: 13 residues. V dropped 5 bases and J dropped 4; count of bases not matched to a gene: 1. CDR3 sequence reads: CASSRLAYNEQFF. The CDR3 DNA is TGTGCCAGCAGCAGACTAGCGTACAATGAGCAGTTCTTC.

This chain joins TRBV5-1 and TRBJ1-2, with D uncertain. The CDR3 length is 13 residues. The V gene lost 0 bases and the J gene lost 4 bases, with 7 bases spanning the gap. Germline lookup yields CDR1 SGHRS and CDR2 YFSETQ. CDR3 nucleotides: TGCGCCAGCAGCTTGGAAAGCCTCTATGGCTACACCTTC. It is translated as CASSLESLYGYTF.

In DNA form, the CDR3 reads TGTGCCAGCTCACCACAGGAGGACAGTCTGGTATATGGCTACACCTTC. Translation: CASSPQEDSLVYGYTF. V and J are TRBV18 and TRBJ1-2, with D perhaps matching TRBD1 (6 bases). From germline, CDR1 is KGHSH and CDR2 LQKENI. Trimming took off 1 base at V and 5 bases at J, with 17 bases between the two ends. The CDR3 covers 16 residues. The variable domain in full, completed from reference TRBV18 and TRBJ1-2, reads NAGVMQNPRHLVRRRGQEARLRCSPMKGHSHVYWYRQLPEEGLKFMVYLQKENIIDESGMPKERFSAEFPKEGPSILRIQQVVRGDSAAYFCASSPQEDSLVYGYTFGSGTRLTVV.